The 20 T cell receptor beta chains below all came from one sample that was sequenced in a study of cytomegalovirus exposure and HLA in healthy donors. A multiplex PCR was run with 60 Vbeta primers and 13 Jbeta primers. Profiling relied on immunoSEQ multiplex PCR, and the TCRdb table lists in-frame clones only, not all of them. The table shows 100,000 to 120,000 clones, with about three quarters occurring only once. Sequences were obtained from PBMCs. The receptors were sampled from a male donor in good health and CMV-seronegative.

The CDR3 region is CASSSRTSGRGDEQFF. DNA of the CDR3: TGTGCCAGCAGTTCAAGGACTAGCGGGAGAGGCGATGAGCAGTTCTTC. The chain joins TRBV6-6 to TRBJ2-1, with TRBD2 matching over 13 bases. Germline values: CDR1 MNHNY, CDR2 SVGAGI (reference sequence). The ends lost 4 bases at V and 8 bases at J; junction bases unmatched: 8. The CDR3 covers 16 residues.

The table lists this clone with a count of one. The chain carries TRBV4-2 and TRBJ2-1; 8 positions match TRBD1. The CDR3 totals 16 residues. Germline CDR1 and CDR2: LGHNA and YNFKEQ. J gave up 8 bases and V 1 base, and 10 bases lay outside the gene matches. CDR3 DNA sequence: TGTGCCAGCAGCCAAGCCCGGGGCAGGGGGCAAGATGAGCAGTTCTTC. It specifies CASSQARGRGQDEQFF.

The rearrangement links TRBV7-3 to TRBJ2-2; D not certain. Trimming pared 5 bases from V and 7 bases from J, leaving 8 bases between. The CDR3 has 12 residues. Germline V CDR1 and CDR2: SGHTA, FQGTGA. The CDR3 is CASSAAGGELFF. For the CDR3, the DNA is TGTGCCAGCAGCGCCGCAGGCGGGGAGCTGTTTTTT.

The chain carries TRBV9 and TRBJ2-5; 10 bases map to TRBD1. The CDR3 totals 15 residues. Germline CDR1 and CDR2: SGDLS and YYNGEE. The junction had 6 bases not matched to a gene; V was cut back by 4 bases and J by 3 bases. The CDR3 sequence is CASSPPGTGEETQYF. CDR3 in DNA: TGTGCCAGCAGCCCCCCAGGGACAGGGGAAGAGACCCAGTACTTC.

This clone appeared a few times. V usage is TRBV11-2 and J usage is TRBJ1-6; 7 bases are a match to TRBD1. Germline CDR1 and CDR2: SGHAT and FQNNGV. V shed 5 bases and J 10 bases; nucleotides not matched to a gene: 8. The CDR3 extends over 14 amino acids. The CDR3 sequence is CASSRQQGRSPLHF. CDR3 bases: TGTGCCAGCAGCCGGCAACAGGGGAGATCACCCCTCCACTTT.

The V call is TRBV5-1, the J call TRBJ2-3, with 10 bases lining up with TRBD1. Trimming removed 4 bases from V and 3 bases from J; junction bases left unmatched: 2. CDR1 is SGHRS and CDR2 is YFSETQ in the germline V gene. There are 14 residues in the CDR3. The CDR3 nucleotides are TGCGCCAGCAGCCCGGACAGGGGGACAGATACGCAGTATTTT. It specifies CASSPDRGTDTQYF.

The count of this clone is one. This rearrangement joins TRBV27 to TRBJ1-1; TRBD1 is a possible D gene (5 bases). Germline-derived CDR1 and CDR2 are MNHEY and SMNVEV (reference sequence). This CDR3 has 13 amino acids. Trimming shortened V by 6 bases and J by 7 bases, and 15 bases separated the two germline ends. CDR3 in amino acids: CASSPLGASEAFF. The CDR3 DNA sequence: TGTGCCAGCAGCCCCCTTGGGGCGAGTGAAGCTTTCTTT.

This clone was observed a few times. The CDR3 reads CASSDQGLTEAFF. As DNA, the CDR3 is TGCGCCAGCAGCGACCAGGGATTGACTGAAGCTTTCTTT. This rearrangement joins TRBV5-1 to TRBJ1-1; D perhaps matches TRBD1 (5 bases). Trimming cost V 4 bases and J 5 bases, with 12 bases left between them. Germline loops: CDR1 SGHRS, CDR2 YFSETQ. CDR3 length equals 13 residues.

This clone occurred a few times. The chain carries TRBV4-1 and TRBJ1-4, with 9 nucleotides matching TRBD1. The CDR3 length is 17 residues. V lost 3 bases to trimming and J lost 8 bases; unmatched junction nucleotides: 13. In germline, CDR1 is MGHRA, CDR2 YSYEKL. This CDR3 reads CASSHPVRGQGGEKLFF. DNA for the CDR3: TGCGCCAGCAGCCACCCAGTAAGGGGACAGGGTGGCGAAAAACTGTTTTTT.

CDR3 loop: CASSLDTGAADTQYF. CDR3 coding DNA: TGCGCCAGCAGCTTGGATACAGGGGCCGCAGATACGCAGTATTTT. This chain joins TRBV5-1 and TRBJ2-3; TRBD1 matches 7 bases. The CDR3 length is 15 residues. V was clipped by 0 bases and J by 4 bases; unmatched bases: 5. Germline loops: CDR1 SGHRS, CDR2 YFSETQ. Combining the CDR3 with reference TRBV5-1 and TRBJ2-3 gives the whole variable domain KAGVTQTPRYLIKTRGQQVTLSCSPISGHRSVSWYQQTPGQGLQFLFEYFSETQRNKGNFPGRFSGRQFSNSRSEMNVSTLELGDSALYLCASSLDTGAADTQYFGPGTRLTVL.

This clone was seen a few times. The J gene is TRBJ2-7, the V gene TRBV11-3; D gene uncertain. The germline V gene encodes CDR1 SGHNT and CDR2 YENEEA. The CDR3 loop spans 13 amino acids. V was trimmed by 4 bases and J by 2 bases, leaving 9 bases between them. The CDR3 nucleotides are TGTGCCAGCAGCTCCCGCGAGGCCTACGAGCAGTACTTC. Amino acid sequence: CASSSREAYEQYF.

CDR3 amino acids: CASSPWGRLQETQYF. The CDR3 DNA reads TGTGCCAGCAGTCCATGGGGGAGGCTCCAAGAGACCCAGTACTTC. The V and J genes are TRBV5-6 and TRBJ2-5, with D perhaps TRBD2 (6 bases). Between the trimmed V and J ends, which lost 5 bases and 1 base, there was a span of 15 bases. This CDR3 has 15 amino acids. The germline V gene has CDR1 SGHDT and CDR2 YYEEEE.

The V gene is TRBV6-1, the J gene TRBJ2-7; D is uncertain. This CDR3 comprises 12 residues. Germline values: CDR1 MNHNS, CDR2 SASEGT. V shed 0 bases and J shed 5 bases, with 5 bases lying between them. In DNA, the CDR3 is TGTGCCAGCAGTGAAGCTGGCCACGAGCAGTACTTC. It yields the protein CASSEAGHEQYF.

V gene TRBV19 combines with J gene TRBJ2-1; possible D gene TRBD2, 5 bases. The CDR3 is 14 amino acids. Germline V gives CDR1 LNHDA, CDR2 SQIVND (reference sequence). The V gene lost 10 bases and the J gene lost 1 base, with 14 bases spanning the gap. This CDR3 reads CATLRGDSYNEQFF. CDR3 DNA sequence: TGTGCCACCCTCCGGGGAGATTCCTACAATGAGCAGTTCTTC.

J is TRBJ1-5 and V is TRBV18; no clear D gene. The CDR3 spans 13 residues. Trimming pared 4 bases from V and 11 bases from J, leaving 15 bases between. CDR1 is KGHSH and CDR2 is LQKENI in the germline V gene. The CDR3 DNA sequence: TGTGCCAGCTCACTACCCGGGGAGCCGACCCAGCATTTT. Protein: CASSLPGEPTQHF.

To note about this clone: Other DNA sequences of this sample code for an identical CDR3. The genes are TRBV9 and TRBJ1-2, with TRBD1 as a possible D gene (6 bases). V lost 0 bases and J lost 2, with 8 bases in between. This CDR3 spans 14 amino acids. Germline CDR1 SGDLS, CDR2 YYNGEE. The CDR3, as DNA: TGTGCCAGCAGCGTAGGGCAGGGGAACTATGGCTACACCTTC. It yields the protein CASSVGQGNYGYTF.

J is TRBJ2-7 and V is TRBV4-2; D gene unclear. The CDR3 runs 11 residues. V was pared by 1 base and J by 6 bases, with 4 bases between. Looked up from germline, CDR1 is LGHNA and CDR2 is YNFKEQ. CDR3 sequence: CASSQGLEQYF. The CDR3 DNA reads TGTGCCAGCAGCCAAGGGCTCGAGCAGTACTTC.

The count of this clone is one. CDR3 protein: CSVEFAGGQNEQFF. The CDR3 DNA is TGCAGCGTTGAGTTCGCAGGGGGTCAGAATGAGCAGTTCTTC. The chain has TRBV29-1 and TRBJ2-1; TRBD1 matches at 7 bases. Germline lookup yields CDR1 SQVTM and CDR2 ANQGSEA. Trimming at V came to 3 bases and at J to 7 bases, leaving 9 bases not matched to a gene. The CDR3 covers 14 residues.

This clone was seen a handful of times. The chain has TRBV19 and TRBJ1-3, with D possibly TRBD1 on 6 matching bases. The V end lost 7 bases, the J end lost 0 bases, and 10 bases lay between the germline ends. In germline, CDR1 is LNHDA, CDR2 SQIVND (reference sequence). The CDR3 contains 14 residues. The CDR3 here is CASKQGSSGNTIYF. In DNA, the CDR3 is TGTGCCAGTAAACAGGGAAGCTCTGGAAACACCATATATTTT.

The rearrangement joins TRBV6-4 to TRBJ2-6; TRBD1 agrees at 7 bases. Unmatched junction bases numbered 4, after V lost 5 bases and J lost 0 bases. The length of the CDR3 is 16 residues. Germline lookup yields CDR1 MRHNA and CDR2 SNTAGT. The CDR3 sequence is CASSKQGNSGANVLTF. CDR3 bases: TGTGCCAGCAGTAAACAGGGGAACTCTGGGGCCAACGTCCTGACTTTC.